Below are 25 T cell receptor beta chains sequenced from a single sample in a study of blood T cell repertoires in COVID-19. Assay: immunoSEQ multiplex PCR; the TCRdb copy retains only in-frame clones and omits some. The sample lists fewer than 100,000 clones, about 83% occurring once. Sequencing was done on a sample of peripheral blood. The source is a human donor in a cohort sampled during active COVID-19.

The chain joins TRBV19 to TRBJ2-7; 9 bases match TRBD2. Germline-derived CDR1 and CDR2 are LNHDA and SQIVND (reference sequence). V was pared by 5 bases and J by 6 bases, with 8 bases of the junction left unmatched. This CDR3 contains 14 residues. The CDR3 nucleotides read TGTGCCAGTAGTCGGGAAGGGACTAGCAGCGAGCAGTACTTC. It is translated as CASSREGTSSEQYF.

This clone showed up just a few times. CDR3 in amino acids: CASSAGTMNTEAFF. In DNA form, the CDR3 reads TGTGCCAGCAGCGCCGGGACAATGAACACTGAAGCTTTCTTT. This chain joins TRBV9 and TRBJ1-1; a possible D gene is TRBD1 (6 bases). Looked up from germline, CDR1 is SGDLS and CDR2 is YYNGEE. Deletions cut 3 bases from V and 0 bases from J, with 9 bases between. The CDR3 runs 14 residues. Together with reference TRBV9 and TRBJ1-1, the CDR3 gives the full variable domain: DSGVTQTPKHLITATGQRVTLRCSPRSGDLSVYWYQQSLDQGLQFLIQYYNGEERAKGNILERFSAQQFPDLHSELNLSSLELGDSALYFCASSAGTMNTEAFFGQGTRLTVV.

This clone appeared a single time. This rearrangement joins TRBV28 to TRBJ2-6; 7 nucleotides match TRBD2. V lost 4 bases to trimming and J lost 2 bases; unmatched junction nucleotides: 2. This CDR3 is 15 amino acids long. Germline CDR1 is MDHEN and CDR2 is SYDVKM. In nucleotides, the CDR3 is TGTGCCAGCAGTTGGGAGGGCCCTGGGGCCAACGTCCTGACTTTC. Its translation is CASSWEGPGANVLTF.

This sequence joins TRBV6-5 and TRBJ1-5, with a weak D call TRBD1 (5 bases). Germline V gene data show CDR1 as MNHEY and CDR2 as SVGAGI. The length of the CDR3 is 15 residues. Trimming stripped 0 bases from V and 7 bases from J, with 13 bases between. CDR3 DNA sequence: TGTGCCAGCAGTTACTCCCTACAGGCTCCCCAGCCCCAGCATTTT. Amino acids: CASSYSLQAPQPQHF.

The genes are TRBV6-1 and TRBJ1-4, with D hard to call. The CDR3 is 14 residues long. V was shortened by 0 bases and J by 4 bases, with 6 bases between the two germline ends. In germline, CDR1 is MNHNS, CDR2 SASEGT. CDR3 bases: TGTGCCAGCAGTGAAGCGCGGGGTAATGAAAAACTGTTTTTT. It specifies CASSEARGNEKLFF.

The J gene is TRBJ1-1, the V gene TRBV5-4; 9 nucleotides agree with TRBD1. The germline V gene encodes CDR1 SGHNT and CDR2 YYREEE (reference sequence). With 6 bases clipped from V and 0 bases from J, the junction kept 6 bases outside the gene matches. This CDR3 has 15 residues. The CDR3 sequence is CASTLGQGMNTEAFF. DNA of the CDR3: TGTGCCAGCACGCTTGGACAGGGGATGAACACTGAAGCTTTCTTT.

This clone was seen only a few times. The CDR3 DNA sequence: TGTGCCAGCAGCCAATTGATCCGGGGCGAGCAGTACTTC. The encoded protein is CASSQLIRGEQYF. J is TRBJ2-7 and V is TRBV16, with D perhaps matching TRBD2 (5 bases). The CDR3 length is 13 residues. Germline assignment: CDR1 KGHSY and CDR2 FQNENV. The V gene lost 1 base and the J gene lost 6 bases, with 10 bases spanning the gap. Based on the CDR3 plus reference TRBV16 and TRBJ2-7, the full variable domain is GEEVAQTPKHLVRGEGQKAKLYCAPIKGHSYVFWYQQVLKNEFKFLISFQNENVFDETGMPKERFSAKCLPNSPCSLEIQATKLEDSAVYFCASSQLIRGEQYFGPGTRLTVT.

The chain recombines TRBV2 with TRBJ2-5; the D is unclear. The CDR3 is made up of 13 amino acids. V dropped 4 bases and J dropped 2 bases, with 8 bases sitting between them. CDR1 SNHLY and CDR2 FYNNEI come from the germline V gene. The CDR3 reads CASSVWQQETQYF. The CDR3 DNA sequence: TGTGCCAGCAGTGTCTGGCAGCAAGAGACCCAGTACTTC.

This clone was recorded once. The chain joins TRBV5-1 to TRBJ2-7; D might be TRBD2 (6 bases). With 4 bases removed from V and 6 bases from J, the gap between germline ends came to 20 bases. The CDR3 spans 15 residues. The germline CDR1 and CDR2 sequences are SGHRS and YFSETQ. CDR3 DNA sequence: TGCGCCAGCAGCATCAACTTGATGGGGGGTCGCGAGCAGTACTTC. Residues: CASSINLMGGREQYF.

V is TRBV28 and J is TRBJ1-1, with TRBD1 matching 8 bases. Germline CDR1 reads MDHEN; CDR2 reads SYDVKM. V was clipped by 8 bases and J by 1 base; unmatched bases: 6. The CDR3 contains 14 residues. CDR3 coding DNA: TGTGCCAGCGCTGGACAGGGTGGGAACACTGAAGCTTTCTTT. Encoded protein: CASAGQGGNTEAFF.

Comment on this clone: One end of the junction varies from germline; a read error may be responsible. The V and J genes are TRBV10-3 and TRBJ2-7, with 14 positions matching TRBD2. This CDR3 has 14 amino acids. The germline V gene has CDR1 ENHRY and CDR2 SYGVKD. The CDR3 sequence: CAINEGTSGGKQYF. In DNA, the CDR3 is TGTGCCATCAATGAGGGGACTAGCGGGGGCAAGCAGTACTTC.

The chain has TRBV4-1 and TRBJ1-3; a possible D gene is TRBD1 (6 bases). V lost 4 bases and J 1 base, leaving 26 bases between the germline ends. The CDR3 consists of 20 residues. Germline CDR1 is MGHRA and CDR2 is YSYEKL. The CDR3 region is CASSRSAGAQVGVSGNTIYF. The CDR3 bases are TGCGCCAGCAGCCGATCCGCGGGGGCACAAGTAGGGGTGTCTGGAAACACCATATATTTT.

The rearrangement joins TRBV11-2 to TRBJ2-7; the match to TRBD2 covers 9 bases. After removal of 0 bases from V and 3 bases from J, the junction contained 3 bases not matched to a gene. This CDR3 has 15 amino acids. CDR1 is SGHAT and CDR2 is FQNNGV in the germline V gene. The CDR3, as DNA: TGTGCCAGCAGCTTAGATCCTAGCGGGATCTACGAGCAGTACTTC. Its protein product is CASSLDPSGIYEQYF.

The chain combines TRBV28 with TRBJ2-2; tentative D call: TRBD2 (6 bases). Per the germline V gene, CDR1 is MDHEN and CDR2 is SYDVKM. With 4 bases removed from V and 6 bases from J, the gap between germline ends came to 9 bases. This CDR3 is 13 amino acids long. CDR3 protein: CASSSAGPGELFF. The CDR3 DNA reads TGTGCCAGCAGTTCGGCGGGGCCCGGGGAGCTGTTTTTT.

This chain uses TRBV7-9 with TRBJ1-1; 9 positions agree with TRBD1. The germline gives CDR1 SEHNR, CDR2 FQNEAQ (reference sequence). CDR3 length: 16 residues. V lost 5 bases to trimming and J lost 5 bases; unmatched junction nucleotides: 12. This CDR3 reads CASSALPGQGRTEAFF. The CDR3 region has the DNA TGTGCCAGCAGCGCATTACCGGGACAGGGAAGAACTGAAGCTTTCTTT.

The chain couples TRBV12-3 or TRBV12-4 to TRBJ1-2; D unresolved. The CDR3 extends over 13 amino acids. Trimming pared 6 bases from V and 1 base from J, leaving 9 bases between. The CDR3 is CASSREHNYGYTF. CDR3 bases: TGTGCCAGCAGCCGGGAACATAACTATGGCTACACCTTC.

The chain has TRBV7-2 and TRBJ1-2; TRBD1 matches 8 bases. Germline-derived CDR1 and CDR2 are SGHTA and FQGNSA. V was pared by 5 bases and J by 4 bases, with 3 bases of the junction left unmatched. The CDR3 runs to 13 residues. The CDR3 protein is CASSPDRGYGYTF. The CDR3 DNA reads TGTGCCAGCAGCCCCGACAGGGGCTATGGCTACACCTTC.

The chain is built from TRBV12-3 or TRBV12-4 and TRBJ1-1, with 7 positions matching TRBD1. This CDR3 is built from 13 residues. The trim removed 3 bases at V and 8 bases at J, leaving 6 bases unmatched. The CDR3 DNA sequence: TGTGCCAGCAGTTTGGCGGGGACAGCCGAAGCTTTCTTT. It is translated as CASSLAGTAEAFF.

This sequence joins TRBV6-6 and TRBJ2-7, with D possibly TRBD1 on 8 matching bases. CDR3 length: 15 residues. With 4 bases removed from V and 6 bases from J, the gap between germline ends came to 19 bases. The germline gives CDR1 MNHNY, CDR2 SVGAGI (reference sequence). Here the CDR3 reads CASSWGGQDQSEQYF. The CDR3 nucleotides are TGTGCCAGCAGTTGGGGGGGACAGGACCAAAGCGAGCAGTACTTC.

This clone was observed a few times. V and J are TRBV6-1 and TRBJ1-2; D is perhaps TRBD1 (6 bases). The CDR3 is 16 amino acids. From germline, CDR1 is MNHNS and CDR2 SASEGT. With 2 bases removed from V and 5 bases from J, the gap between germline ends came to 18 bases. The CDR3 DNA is TGTGCCAGCAGTGAACAGGGGCAGGGCGGAACATATGGCTACACCTTC. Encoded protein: CASSEQGQGGTYGYTF.

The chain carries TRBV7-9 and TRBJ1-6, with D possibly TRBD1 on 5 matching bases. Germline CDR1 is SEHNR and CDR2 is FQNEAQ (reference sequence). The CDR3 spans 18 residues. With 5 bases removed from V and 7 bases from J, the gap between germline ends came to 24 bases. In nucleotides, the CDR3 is TGTGCCAGCAGCACCACGGACATTCACCCGGGGGGAAATTCACCCCTCCACTTT. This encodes CASSTTDIHPGGNSPLHF.

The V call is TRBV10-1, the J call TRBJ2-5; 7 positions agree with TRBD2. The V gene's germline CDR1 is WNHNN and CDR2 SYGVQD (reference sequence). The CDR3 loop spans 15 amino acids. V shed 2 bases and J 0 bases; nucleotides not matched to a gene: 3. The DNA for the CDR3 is TGCGCCAGCAGTGAGGGGGGGGACTACCAAGAGACCCAGTACTTC. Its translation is CASSEGGDYQETQYF.

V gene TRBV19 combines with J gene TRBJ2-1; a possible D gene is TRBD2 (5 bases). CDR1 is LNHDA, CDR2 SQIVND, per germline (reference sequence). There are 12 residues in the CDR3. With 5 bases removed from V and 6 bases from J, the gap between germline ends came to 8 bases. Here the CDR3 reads CASSHGLNEQFF. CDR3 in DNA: TGTGCCAGTAGTCACGGACTCAATGAGCAGTTCTTC.

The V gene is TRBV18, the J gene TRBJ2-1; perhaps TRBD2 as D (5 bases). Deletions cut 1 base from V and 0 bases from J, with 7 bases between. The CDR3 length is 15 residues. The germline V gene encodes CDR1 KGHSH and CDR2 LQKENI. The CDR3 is CASSPLASSYNEQFF. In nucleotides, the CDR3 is TGTGCCAGCTCACCACTAGCGAGCTCCTACAATGAGCAGTTCTTC.

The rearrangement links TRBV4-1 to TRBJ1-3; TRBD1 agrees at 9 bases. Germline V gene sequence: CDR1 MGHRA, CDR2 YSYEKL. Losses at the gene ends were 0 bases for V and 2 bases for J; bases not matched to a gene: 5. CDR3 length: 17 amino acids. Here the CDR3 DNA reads TGCGCCAGCAGCCAAGAGTCTTACAGGGGGCCTGGAAACACCATATATTTT. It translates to CASSQESYRGPGNTIYF.